The 2 T cell receptor beta chains reported below all come from one sample, sequenced in a study of T-cell memory formation after mild COVID-19. TCRdb re-called the 5' RACE reads through MiXCR, storing one row per CDR3 protein. The data show 220,000 or so distinct CDR3 sequences, around 8.8% seen once. The sequenced sample consisted of PBMCs or a T cell subset sorted from them (not recorded which). All receptors derive from a young man who had mild COVID-19 (a few samples of this study predate the infection). Cell type and time point are not known.

This clonotype was counted a few times. The rearrangement uses TRBV5-1 and TRBJ2-3, with D uncertain. V was trimmed by 5 bases and J by 0 bases, leaving 13 bases between them. The CDR3 has 15 amino acids. Per the germline V gene, CDR1 is SGHRS and CDR2 is YFSETQ. The chain's CDR3 is CASRRNLVSTDTQYF. Here the CDR3 DNA reads TGCGCCAGCAGACGGAATCTGGTTAGCACAGATACGCAGTATTTT.

This clonotype was seen a handful of times. This chain connects TRBV18 to TRBJ2-5, with 7 bases fitting TRBD1. The germline V gene encodes CDR1 KGHSH and CDR2 LQKENI. The CDR3 has 15 residues. The ends lost 3 bases at V and 7 bases at J; junction bases unmatched: 11. CDR3 sequence reads: CASSPIGTEAPTQYF. The CDR3, as DNA: TGTGCCAGCTCACCCATAGGGACAGAAGCACCGACCCAGTACTTC.